Listed below are T cell receptor beta chains from one sample, sequenced in a study of blood T cell repertoires in COVID-19. Measured with immunoSEQ multiplex PCR; TCRdb has only the in-frame clones, and not every one. The table has about 83,000 clones, 85% to 90% seen once; the top ten hold about a fifth. The sequencing input was peripheral blood. The receptor source for this set is a woman older than 75 in a cohort sampled during active or convalescent COVID-19. Both conserved end residues are part of each CDR3. A D gene is named only where the DNA matches it firmly. Clone sizes are given selectively: once, few, many, or a class where the clone is expanded.

d_gene | len | j_gene | v_gene | abundance | CDR3nt | CDR3aa
TRBD1 | 16 | TRBJ2-2 | TRBV11-2 | NA | TGTGCCAGCAGCTTAGTGGGACAGGGGAACACCGGGGAGCTGTTTTTT | CASSLVGQGNTGELFF
TRBD2 | 15 | TRBJ2-5 | TRBV6-5 | NA | TGTGCCAGCAGTTTAGCGGGAGGTCTTCGGGAGACCCAGTACTTC | CASSLAGGLRETQYF
TRBD1 | 15 | TRBJ1-4 | TRBV6-5 | NA | TGTGCCAGCAGAAGAACAGGGGTAGATACTGAAAAACTGTTTTTT | CASRRTGVDTEKLFF
TRBD2 | 18 | TRBJ2-2 | TRBV3-1/TRBV3-2 | NA | TGTGCCAGCAGCCATGGACTAGCGGGAGGTTCGAACACCGGGGAGCTGTTTTTT | CASSHGLAGGSNTGELFF
TRBD2 | 15 | TRBJ2-1 | TRBV5-1 | NA | TGCGCCAGCAGCCCCGGGACTAGCGCCTACAATGAGCAGTTCTTC | CASSPGTSAYNEQFF
TRBD1 | 16 | TRBJ1-4 | TRBV6-1 | many | TGTGCCAGCAGTGAGCTTGAGGACAGGGGAGGGGAAAAACTGTTTTTT | CASSELEDRGGEKLFF
TRBD2 | 15 | TRBJ2-1 | TRBV5-5 | NA | TGTGCCAGCAGCTCGGGACTAGCGGAATACAATGAGCAGTTCTTC | CASSSGLAEYNEQFF
TRBD1 | 15 | TRBJ1-6 | TRBV5-1 | NA | TGCGCCAGCAGCTTTGGACAGGGTAATAATTCACCCCTCCACTTT | CASSFGQGNNSPLHF
NA | 16 | TRBJ2-3 | TRBV5-8 | NA | TGTGCCAGCAGCTTGTTAAGCGGGTTACGCACAGATACGCAGTATTTT | CASSLLSGLRTDTQYF
NA | 17 | TRBJ1-5 | TRBV7-6 | once | TGTGCCAGCAGCTTACTCCGCGGGGGTCCGGCGGGTCAGCCCCAGCATTTT | CASSLLRGGPAGQPQHF
TRBD2 | 14 | TRBJ2-2 | TRBV9 | NA | TGTGCCAGCAGCTCGGGACTAGGCACCGGGGAGCTGTTTTTT | CASSSGLGTGELFF
TRBD1 | 18 | TRBJ2-1 | TRBV5-1 | NA | TGCGCCAGCAGCTTGTCCCGGGACAGGGGCCGGTCCTACAATGAGCAGTTCTTC | CASSLSRDRGRSYNEQFF
TRBD2 | 16 | TRBJ2-3 | TRBV18 | NA | TGTGCCAGCTCACCACGACTAGCGGTGGGCACAGATACGCAGTATTTT | CASSPRLAVGTDTQYF
TRBD1 | 15 | TRBJ1-2 | TRBV7-9 | NA | TGTGCCAGCAGCTTATGGGACAGGGAAGACTATGGCTACACCTTC | CASSLWDREDYGYTF
NA | 12 | TRBJ2-2 | TRBV6-4 | NA | TGTGCCAGCAGAGCGATCACCGGGGAGCTGTTTTTT | CASRAITGELFF
NA | 11 | TRBJ1-1 | TRBV14 | NA | TGTGCCAGCAGCCAAGCTGGAGGAGCTTTCTTT | CASSQAGGAFF
TRBD1 | 15 | TRBJ2-7 | TRBV5-1 | NA | TGCGCCAGCAGCAAGGGACAGACGAGCTCCTACGAGCAGTACTTC | CASSKGQTSSYEQYF
NA | 14 | TRBJ1-1 | TRBV5-6 | NA | TGTGCCAGCTCCGAAGGGGGATCGTGGACTGAAGCTTTCTTT | CASSEGGSWTEAFF
NA | 13 | TRBJ2-5 | TRBV6-5 | NA | TGTGCCAGCAGAAAGGCAGGGCAAGAGACCCAGTACTTC | CASRKAGQETQYF
TRBD1 | 15 | TRBJ2-5 | TRBV28 | NA | TGTGCCAGCAGTTTACCCCGACAGGGACGAGAGACCCAGTACTTC | CASSLPRQGRETQYF
NA | 13 | TRBJ1-5 | TRBV5-1 | NA | TGCGCCAGCAGCTTGGGGGGAGAGCAGCCCCAGCATTTT | CASSLGGEQPQHF
TRBD1 | 16 | TRBJ2-1 | TRBV7-3 | NA | TGTGCCAGCAGCCCGCAAGACAGGGGCTCCTACAATGAGCAGTTCTTC | CASSPQDRGSYNEQFF
NA | 14 | TRBJ1-1 | TRBV21-1 | NA | TGTGCCAGCAGGAGATCGGGAGTTAAGACTGAAGCTTTCTTT | CASRRSGVKTEAFF
TRBD2 | 15 | TRBJ2-7 | TRBV6-1 | NA | TGTGCCAGCAGTGAGGAGGGACTAGGAATCTACGAGCAGTACTTC | CASSEEGLGIYEQYF
NA | 14 | TRBJ2-3 | TRBV29-1 | NA | TGCAGCACCAACTACCGGGGGGCAACAGATACGCAGTATTTT | CSTNYRGATDTQYF
NA | 13 | TRBJ1-2 | TRBV5-1 | NA | TGCGCCAGCAGCTTAACAGCTAACTATGGCTACACCTTC | CASSLTANYGYTF
TRBD1 | 13 | TRBJ1-1 | TRBV29-1 | NA | TGCAGCGCCCTCGGGACAGGAAGGACTGAAGCTTTCTTT | CSALGTGRTEAFF
NA | 15 | TRBJ1-6 | TRBV10-3 | NA | TGTGCCATCAGTGAAGGGGGTACTAGGAATTCACCCCTCCACTTT | CAISEGGTRNSPLHF
NA | 15 | TRBJ1-1 | TRBV10-3 | NA | TGTGCCATCAGTGAGGGGGGGACTTTGAACACTGAAGCTTTCTTT | CAISEGGTLNTEAFF
NA | 17 | TRBJ1-2 | TRBV27 | NA | TGTGCCAGCAGTTTTCGTCCAGGGGCCTCCGCCTTCTATGGCTACACCTTC | CASSFRPGASAFYGYTF
TRBD2 | 13 | TRBJ2-7 | TRBV24-1 | NA | TGTGCCACCAGGGCGGGAGGGCCGATTGAGCAGTACTTC | CATRAGGPIEQYF
NA | 13 | TRBJ1-5 | TRBV30 | few | TGTGCCTGGAGTGTACAGGGCAATCAGCCCCAGCATTTT | CAWSVQGNQPQHF
TRBD1 | 16 | TRBJ1-5 | TRBV2 | NA | TGTGCCAGCAGTGAAAGTTGGGGACAGGAGAATCAGCCCCAGCATTTT | CASSESWGQENQPQHF
TRBD1 | 15 | TRBJ2-2 | TRBV30 | NA | TGTGCCTATGGACAGGGGGCTAAGGACACCGGGGAGCTGTTTTTT | CAYGQGAKDTGELFF
NA | 15 | TRBJ2-7 | TRBV3-1/TRBV3-2 | NA | TGTGCCAGCAGCCTCCAAGTGGCTGGGCCCTACGAGCAGTACTTC | CASSLQVAGPYEQYF
NA | 13 | TRBJ2-7 | TRBV6-5 | NA | TGTGCCAGCAGCTCCCCAGTCCTCTACGAGCAGTACTTC | CASSSPVLYEQYF
TRBD2 | 17 | TRBJ2-2 | TRBV11-3 | once | TGTGCCAGCAGCTCCAGACTAGCGGGGGGGAACACCGGGGAGCTGTTTTTT | CASSSRLAGGNTGELFF
TRBD2 | 13 | TRBJ2-5 | TRBV5-1 | NA | TGCGCCAGCAGCACCGGACTAGTGGAGACCCAGTACTTC | CASSTGLVETQYF
NA | 15 | TRBJ1-6 | TRBV5-6 | NA | TGTGCCAGCAGCTTGATCCAGGGAAATAATTCACCCCTCCACTTT | CASSLIQGNNSPLHF
NA | 12 | TRBJ1-5 | TRBV28 | NA | TGTGCCAGCAGTTCCTCCGGTCAGCCCCAGCATTTT | CASSSSGQPQHF
TRBD1 | 15 | TRBJ2-3 | TRBV5-1 | NA | TGCGCCAGCAGCGGCTGGACAGGGAACACAGATACGCAGTATTTT | CASSGWTGNTDTQYF
TRBD1 | 16 | TRBJ1-2 | TRBV5-8 | NA | TGTGCCAGCAGCCCTCCCGGGACAGGAGTTAACTATGGCTACACCTTC | CASSPPGTGVNYGYTF
TRBD1 | 15 | TRBJ1-4 | TRBV19 | few | TGTGCCAGTAGCACTCAGGGGGCACGGGGTGAAAAACTGTTTTTT | CASSTQGARGEKLFF
NA | 15 | TRBJ1-1 | TRBV7-3 | NA | TGTGCCAGCAGCTTAATGGCAGGGGAGGGCACTGAAGCTTTCTTT | CASSLMAGEGTEAFF